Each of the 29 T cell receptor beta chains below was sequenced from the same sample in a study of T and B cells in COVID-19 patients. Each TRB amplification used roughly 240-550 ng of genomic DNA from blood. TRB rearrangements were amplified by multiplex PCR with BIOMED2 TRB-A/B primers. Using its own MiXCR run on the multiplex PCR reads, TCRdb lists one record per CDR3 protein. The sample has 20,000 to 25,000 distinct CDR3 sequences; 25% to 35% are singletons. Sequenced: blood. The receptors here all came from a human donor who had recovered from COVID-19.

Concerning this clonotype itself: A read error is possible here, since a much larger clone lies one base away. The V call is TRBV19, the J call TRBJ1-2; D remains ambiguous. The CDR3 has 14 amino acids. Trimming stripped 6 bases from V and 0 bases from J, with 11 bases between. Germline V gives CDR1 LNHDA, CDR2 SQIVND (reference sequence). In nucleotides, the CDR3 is TGTGCCAGTAGGCCGGAACGTACTAACTATGGCTACACCTTC. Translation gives CASRPERTNYGYTF.

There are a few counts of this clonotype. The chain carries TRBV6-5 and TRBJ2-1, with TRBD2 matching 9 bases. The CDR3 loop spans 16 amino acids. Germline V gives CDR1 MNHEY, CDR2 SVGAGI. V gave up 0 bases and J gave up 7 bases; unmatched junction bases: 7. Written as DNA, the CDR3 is TGTGCCAGCAGTTACTCTAGCGGGGGCGGGGGGAATGAGCAGTTCTTC. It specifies CASSYSSGGGGNEQFF.

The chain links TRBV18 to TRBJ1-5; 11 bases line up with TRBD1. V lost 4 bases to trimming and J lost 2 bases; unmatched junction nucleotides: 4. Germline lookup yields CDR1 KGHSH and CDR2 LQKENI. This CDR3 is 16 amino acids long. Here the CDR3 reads CASSRGTGGGNQPQHF. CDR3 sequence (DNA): TGTGCCAGCTCACGCGGGACAGGGGGAGGCAATCAGCCCCAGCATTTT.

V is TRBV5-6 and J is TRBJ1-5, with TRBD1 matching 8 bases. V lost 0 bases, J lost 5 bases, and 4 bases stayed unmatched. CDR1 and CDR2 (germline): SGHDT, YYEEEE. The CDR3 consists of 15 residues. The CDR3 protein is CASSLAPGGDQPQHF. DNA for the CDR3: TGTGCCAGCAGCTTGGCCCCAGGGGGCGATCAGCCCCAGCATTTT.

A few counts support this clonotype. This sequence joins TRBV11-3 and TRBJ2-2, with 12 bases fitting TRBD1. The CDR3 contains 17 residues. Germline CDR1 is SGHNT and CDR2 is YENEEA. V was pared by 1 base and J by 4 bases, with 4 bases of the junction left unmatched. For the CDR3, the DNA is TGTGCCAGCAGCTTAGTTGGGACAGGGGGCTTCACCGGGGAGCTGTTTTTT. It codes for CASSLVGTGGFTGELFF.

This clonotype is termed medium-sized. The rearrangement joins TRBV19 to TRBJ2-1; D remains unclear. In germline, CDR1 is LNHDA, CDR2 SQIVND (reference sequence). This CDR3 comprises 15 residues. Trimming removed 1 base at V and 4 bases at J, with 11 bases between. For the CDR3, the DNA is TGTGCCAGTAGTATAGTACGGACGCTTTACAATGAGCAGTTCTTC. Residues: CASSIVRTLYNEQFF.

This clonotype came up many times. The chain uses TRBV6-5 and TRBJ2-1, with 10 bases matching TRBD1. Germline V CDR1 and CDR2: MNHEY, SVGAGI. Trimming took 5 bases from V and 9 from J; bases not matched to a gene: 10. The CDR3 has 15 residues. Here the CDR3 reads CASSLRQGAYGEQFF. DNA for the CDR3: TGTGCCAGCAGTCTACGACAGGGGGCATACGGTGAGCAGTTCTTC.

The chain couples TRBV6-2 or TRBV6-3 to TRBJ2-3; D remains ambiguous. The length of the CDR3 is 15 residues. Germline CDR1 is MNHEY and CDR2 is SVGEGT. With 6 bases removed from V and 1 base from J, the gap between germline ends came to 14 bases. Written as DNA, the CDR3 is TGTGCCAGCAGACCACACAATCCCGGCACAGATACGCAGTATTTT. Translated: CASRPHNPGTDTQYF.

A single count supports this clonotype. The DNA for the CDR3 is TGTGCCTGGAGTACCGGGACTAGCGGGTTCCGGGAGGAGCAGTTCTTC. It codes for CAWSTGTSGFREEQFF. The rearrangement joins TRBV30 to TRBJ2-1; TRBD2 matches at 12 bases. Looked up from germline, CDR1 is GTSNPN and CDR2 is SVGIG (reference sequence). This CDR3 comprises 16 residues. The J segment lost 10 bases and the V segment lost 2 bases, leaving 12 bases of the junction unmatched. Full variable domain (rest looked up from reference TRBV30 and TRBJ2-1): SQTIHQWPATLVQPVGSPLSLECTVEGTSNPNLYWYRQAAGRGLQLLFYSVGIGQISSEVPQNLSASRPQDRQFILSSKKLLLSDSGFYLCAWSTGTSGFREEQFFGPGTRLTVL.

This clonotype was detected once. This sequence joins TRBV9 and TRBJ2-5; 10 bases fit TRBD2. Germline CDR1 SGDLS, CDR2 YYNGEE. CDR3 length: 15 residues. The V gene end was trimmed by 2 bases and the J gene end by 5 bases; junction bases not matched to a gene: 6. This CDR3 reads CASSVSGGAVETQYF. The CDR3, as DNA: TGTGCCAGCAGCGTGAGCGGGGGGGCTGTGGAGACCCAGTACTTC.

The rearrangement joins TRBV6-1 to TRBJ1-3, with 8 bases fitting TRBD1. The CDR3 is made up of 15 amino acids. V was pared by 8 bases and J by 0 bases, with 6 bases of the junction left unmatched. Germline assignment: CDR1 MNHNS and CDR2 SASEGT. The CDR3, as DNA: TGTGCCAGCCAGGGGGCCCAGGACTCTGGAAACACCATATATTTT. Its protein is CASQGAQDSGNTIYF.

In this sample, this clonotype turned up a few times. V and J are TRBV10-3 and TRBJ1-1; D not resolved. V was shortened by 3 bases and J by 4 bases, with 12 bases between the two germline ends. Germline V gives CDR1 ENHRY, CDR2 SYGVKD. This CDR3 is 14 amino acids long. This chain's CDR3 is CAISDSKGGTEAFF. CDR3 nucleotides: TGTGCCATCAGTGATAGCAAGGGTGGCACTGAAGCTTTCTTT.

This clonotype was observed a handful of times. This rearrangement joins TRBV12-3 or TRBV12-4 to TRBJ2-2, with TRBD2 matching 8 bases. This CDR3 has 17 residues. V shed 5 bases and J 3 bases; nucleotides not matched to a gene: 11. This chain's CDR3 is CASSTIAGRADTGELFF. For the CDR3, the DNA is TGTGCCAGCAGTACCATTGCCGGGAGGGCAGACACCGGGGAGCTGTTTTTT.

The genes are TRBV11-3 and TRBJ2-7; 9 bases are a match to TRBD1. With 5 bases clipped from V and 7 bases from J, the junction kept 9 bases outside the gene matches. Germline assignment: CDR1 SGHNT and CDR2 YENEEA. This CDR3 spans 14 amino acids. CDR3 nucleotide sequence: TGTGCCAGCAGCCCGGGACAGGGCCTAGGGGAGCAGTACTTC. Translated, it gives CASSPGQGLGEQYF.

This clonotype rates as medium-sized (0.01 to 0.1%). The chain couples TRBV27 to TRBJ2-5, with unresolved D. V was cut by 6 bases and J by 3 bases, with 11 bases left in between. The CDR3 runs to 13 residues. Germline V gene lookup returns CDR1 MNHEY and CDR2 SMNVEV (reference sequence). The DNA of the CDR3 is TGTGCCAGCAGCTTCGTGTCAGAAGAGACCCAGTACTTC. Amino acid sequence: CASSFVSEETQYF.

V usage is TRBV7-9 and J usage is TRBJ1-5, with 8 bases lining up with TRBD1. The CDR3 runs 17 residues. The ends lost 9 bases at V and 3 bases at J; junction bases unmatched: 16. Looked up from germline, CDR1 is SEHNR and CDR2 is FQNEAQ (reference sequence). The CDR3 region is CARRYLRQGPPNQPQHF. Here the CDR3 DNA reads TGTGCCAGAAGATACTTGAGACAGGGGCCACCCAATCAGCCCCAGCATTTT.

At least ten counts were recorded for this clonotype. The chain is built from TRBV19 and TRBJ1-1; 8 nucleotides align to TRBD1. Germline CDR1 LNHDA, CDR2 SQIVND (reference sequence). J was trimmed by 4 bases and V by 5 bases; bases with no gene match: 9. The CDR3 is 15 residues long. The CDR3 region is CASSVQGARGTEAFF. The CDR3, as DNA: TGTGCCAGTAGTGTCCAGGGGGCGCGAGGCACTGAAGCTTTCTTT.

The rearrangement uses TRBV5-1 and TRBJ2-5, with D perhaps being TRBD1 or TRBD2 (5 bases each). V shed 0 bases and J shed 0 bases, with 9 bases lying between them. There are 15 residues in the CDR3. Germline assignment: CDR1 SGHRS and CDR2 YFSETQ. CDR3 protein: CASSLALGDQETQYF. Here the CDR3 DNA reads TGCGCCAGCAGCTTGGCCTTGGGGGACCAAGAGACCCAGTACTTC. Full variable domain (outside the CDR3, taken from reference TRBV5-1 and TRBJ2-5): KAGVTQTPRYLIKTRGQQVTLSCSPISGHRSVSWYQQTPGQGLQFLFEYFSETQRNKGNFPGRFSGRQFSNSRSEMNVSTLELGDSALYLCASSLALGDQETQYFGPGTRLLVL.

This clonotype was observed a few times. The CDR3 nucleotides read TGTGCCAGCAGCTTAGCGGGACAGGGGGGAACTGAAGCTTTCTTT. Protein: CASSLAGQGGTEAFF. The V gene is TRBV11-3, the J gene TRBJ1-1; TRBD1 agrees at 11 bases. CDR3 length: 15 residues. Germline CDR1 is SGHNT and CDR2 is YENEEA. V shed 1 base and J 5 bases; nucleotides not matched to a gene: 3.

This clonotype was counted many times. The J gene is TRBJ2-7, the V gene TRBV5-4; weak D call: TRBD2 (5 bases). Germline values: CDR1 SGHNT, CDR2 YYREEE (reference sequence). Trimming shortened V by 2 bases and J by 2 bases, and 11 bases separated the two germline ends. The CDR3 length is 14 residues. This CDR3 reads CASSFGGGPYEQYF. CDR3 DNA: TGTGCCAGCAGCTTTGGAGGCGGACCCTACGAGCAGTACTTC.

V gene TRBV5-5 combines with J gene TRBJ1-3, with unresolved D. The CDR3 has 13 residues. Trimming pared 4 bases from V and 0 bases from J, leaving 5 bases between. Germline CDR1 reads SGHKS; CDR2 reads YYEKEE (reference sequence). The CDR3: CASSPGSGNTIYF. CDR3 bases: TGTGCCAGCAGCCCGGGCTCTGGAAACACCATATATTTT.

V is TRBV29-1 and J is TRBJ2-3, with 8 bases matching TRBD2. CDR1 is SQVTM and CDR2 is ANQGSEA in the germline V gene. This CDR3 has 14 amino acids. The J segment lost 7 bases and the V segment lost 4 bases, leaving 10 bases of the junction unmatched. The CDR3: CSVGRGRGGYTQYF. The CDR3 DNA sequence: TGCAGCGTTGGTAGGGGACGGGGGGGGTATACGCAGTATTTT.

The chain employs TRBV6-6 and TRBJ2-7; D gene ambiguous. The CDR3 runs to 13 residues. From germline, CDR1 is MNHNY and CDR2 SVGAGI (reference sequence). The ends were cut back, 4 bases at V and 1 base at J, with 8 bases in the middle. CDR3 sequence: CASSFSSSYEQYF. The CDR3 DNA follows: TGTGCCAGCAGTTTTAGTAGTTCCTACGAGCAGTACTTC.

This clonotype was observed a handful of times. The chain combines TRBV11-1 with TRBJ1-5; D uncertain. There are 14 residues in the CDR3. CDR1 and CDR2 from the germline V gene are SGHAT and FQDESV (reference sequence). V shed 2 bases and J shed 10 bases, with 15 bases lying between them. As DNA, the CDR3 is TGTGCCAGCAGCTTATCGATGGTTATGGGACCCCAGCATTTT. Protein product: CASSLSMVMGPQHF.

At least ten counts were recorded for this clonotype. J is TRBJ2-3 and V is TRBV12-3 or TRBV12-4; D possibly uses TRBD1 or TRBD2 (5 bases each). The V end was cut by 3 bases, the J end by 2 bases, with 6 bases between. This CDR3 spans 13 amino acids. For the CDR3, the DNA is TGTGCCAGCAGTTTGGGGGACACAGATACGCAGTATTTT. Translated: CASSLGDTDTQYF.

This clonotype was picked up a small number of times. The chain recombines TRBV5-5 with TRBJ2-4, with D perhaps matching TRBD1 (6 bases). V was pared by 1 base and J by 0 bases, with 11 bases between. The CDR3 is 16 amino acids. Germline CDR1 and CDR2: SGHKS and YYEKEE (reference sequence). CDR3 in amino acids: CASSLQGTIAKNIQYF. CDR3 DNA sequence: TGTGCCAGCAGCTTGCAGGGGACAATAGCCAAAAACATTCAGTACTTC.

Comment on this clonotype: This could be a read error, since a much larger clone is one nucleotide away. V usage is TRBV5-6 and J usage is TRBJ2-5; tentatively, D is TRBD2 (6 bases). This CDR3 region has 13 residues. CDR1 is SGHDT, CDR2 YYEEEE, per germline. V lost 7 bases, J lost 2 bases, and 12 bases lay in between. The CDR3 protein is CASRGGEQETQYF. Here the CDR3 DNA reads TGTGCCAGCCGAGGCGGGGAACAAGAGACCCAGTACTTC.

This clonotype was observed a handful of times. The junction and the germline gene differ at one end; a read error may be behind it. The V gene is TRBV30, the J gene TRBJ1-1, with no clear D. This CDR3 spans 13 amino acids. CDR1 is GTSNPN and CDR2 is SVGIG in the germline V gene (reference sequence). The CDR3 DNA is TGTGCCCGGAGGGCTTTGAGGAGGACTGAAGCTTTCTTT. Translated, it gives CARRALRRTEAFF.

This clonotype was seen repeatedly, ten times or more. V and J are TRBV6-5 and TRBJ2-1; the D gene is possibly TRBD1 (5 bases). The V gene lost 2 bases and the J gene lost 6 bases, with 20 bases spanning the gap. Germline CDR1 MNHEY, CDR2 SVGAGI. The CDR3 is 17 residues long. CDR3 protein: CASSYHPGKIESNEQFF. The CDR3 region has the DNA TGTGCCAGCAGTTACCACCCAGGGAAGATTGAATCCAATGAGCAGTTCTTC.